This T cell receptor (beta chain) came from a study of response to subunit inactivated influenza vaccine (dated by TCRdb to 2017 to 2018). Looking at the study overall: The study used deep quantitative T cell receptor repertoire profiling to track responses to a trivalent subunit inactivated influenza vaccine. Overall study results and their limits: It was suggested by the authors that each seasonal influenza vaccination may recruit only a limited number of new T cells.

This clonotype came up many times. Its antigen remains undetermined. No per-base quality is available; no much larger clone lies one base away. Library preparation was by RT-PCR. The sequencer listed for this sample is Illumina HiSeq 2500. The public reads were reprocessed in TCRdb via fastp at Q25 and MiXCR, keeping in-frame beta chains. Identical CDR3 protein sequences are pooled into one entry, listed with their most common genes and DNA. The sample data list more than 600,000 distinct CDR3 sequences, and about 18% of these were observed just once. The ten largest clones add up to about 11% of the sample. The receptor was derived from a man in his fifties or sixties who received an inactivated influenza vaccine. Donor details come from another sample of the same person, matched by shared clones. The specimen comprised PBMCs from blood, sampled approximately 5 days after vaccination.

The CDR3 amino acid sequence is: CSARVLQVWTGGDYGYTF. The DNA sequence is TGCAGTGCTAGAGTTTTGCAGGTTTGGACAGGGGGCGACTATGGCTACACCTTC. The V and J genes are TRBV20-1 and TRBJ1-2, and TRBD1 matches 11 of the central bases. Clipping removes 1 base from V and 3 bases from J, with 13 as the unmatched junction base count. Including the terminal cysteine and phenylalanine, the CDR3 comprises 18 residues. Here the CDR3 DNA is all that survives: 54 bases in frame from base 1. The germline V gene (reference sequence) specifies DFQATT as CDR1 and SNEGSKA as CDR2.